This T cell receptor beta chain was sequenced during a study of blood T cell repertoires in COVID-19. At the level of the study: Sample material is recorded as cDNA or gDNA derived from T cells, B-cell-depleted T cells, or PBMCs.

Original processing notes: Amplification of reference gene primers provided the estimated nucleated cell counts. TCRdb's copy holds only in-frame clones and misses some; the assay was immunoSEQ multiplex PCR. V, J and clone size are those of that table, while D and trimming were read from the DNA. The repertoire holds a few hundred thousand clones, with about 90% as singletons. Looked up from germline, CDR1 is LNHDA and CDR2 is SQIVND (reference sequence). The CDR3 has 17 amino acids. Trimming took off 4 bases at V and 4 bases at J, with 20 bases between the two ends. This receptor was taken from a man aged 35 to 55 with active or convalescent COVID-19. The sequencing input was peripheral blood. J is TRBJ1-5 and V is TRBV19; maybe TRBD1 (6 bases). CDR3 loop: CASSKRFRDMRNQPQHF. DNA of the CDR3: TGTGCCAGTAGTAAGCGTTTCCGGGACATGAGGAATCAGCCCCAGCATTTT.